The text below deals with one T cell receptor (beta chain). The sample belongs to a study of blood T cells in healthy people across ages. The CDR3 runs to 18 residues. V lost 2 bases to trimming and J lost 3 bases; unmatched junction nucleotides: 10. Germline V gene lookup returns CDR1 SGHTA and CDR2 FQGNSA. Primed by a sample-barcoded 5' primer and a J-beta primer mix, a second PCR proceeded for 7 to 11 cycles. TCRdb passed the 5' RACE reads through MiXCR, listing each CDR3 protein once. This sample has more than 600,000 distinct CDR3 sequences, with roughly 25% found just once. The same sample was also used in a study of T cells of mothers and their children. That source reports: A few healthy Caucasian mothers gave samples, and so did their six children. With unrelated pairs as the comparison, related mother-child pairs had a slightly higher overlap that was not significant.

This receptor was obtained from a boy younger than 18 in good health. The chain combines TRBV7-2 with TRBJ2-1, with 10 bases fitting TRBD1. Specimen: blood. CDR3 sequence reads: CASSLRHRTGGLYNEQFF. The CDR3 coding sequence is TGTGCCAGCAGCTTACGGCATCGGACAGGGGGACTCTACAATGAGCAGTTCTTC. Using reference TRBV7-2 and TRBJ2-1 for the parts outside the CDR3, the full variable domain is GAGVSQSPSNKVTEKGKDVELRCDPISGHTALYWYRQSLGQGLEFLIYFQGNSAPDKSGLPSDRFSAERTGGSVSTLTIQRTQQEDSAVYLCASSLRHRTGGLYNEQFFGPGTRLTVL.